This T cell receptor beta chain was sequenced in a study of blood T cell repertoires in COVID-19 (dated by TCRdb to the early 2020s). Study-level background: Samples covering the acute and convalescent phases of COVID-19 were provided by collaborators in the United States, Italy and Spain. The material from the prospective study consisted of cDNA or gDNA derived from T cells, B-cell-depleted T cells, or PBMCs. The dataset comprised deeply sampled blood TCRbeta repertoires from subjects exposed to, actively infected with, or recovered from COVID-19. A freely available public database, intended as a resource for researchers studying the immune response to SARS-CoV-2, is where the repertoires were released. Samples came from the ongoing ImmuneRACE study (first 160 participants) plus 1,254 subjects from 6 global collaborators. The sample metadata nearly always contained a de-identified subject ID, COVID-19 status, age in years and sex. Where available, HLA class I and class II types were obtained from metadata supplied by the sample provider rather than from assay-based typing.

What the research found in general, with its limitations: How much clinical and demographic metadata was included differed by source and by participant, and the metadata was provided uncurated.

Turning to this clone: No cognate antigen has been identified for it. Per-nucleotide qualities are absent, and no much larger clonotype sits a single base away.

TCRbeta CDR3 regions were amplified from genomic DNA by means of the immunoSEQ Assay, a bias-controlled multiplex PCR. Regarding the original processing steps: Nucleated cell counts per sample were estimated from amplification of reference gene primers within the assay. To quantify the absolute abundance of each unique TCRbeta CDR3 rearrangement, sequence reads were collapsed and filtered. For each sample, productive Simpson clonality was calculated as the square root of Simpson's diversity index across productive rearrangements. Entries here come from immuneACCESS through TCRdb and include only in-frame sequences with V and J called. Some clones fail to appear in such tables; in the studies checked, an unresolved V gene covers under half of the shortfall, and the cause of the remainder is unknown. Clonal size and the V and J genes are those of that table, whereas D and trimming came from the DNA. The sample table records roughly 210,000 clones; 84% of these occur just once. About 11% of the sample goes to the ten largest clones.

In Seattle, one collaborating source enrolled patients while the infection was active and tracked those patients longitudinally over the course of disease. The collaborating institutions used their own protocols to collect whole blood in K2EDTA tubes. For TCRbeta analysis, collaborator samples were shipped as frozen whole blood, as isolated PBMCs, or as DNA extracted from either sample type. This TCR was recovered from a woman aged 80 or over with COVID-19, enrolled during active disease. The material sequenced was peripheral blood.

In nucleotide form, the sequence is TGTGCCAGCAGCCAGCGCCAGAACACTGAAGCTTTCTTT. This gives the protein CASSQRQNTEAFF. Here the chain combines TRBV7-9 and TRBJ1-1; the D gene is unclear. The V end loses 5 bases and the J end loses 1 base, and a stretch of 8 bases separates them. The CDR3 covers 13 residues, taking in both the cysteine and the phenylalanine. Of the read, only the CDR3 DNA is kept; its 39 bases are in frame from base 1. CDR1 and CDR2 are drawn from the germline V gene (reference sequence): SEHNR, FQNEAQ.